These T cell receptor beta chains were read from a single sample in a study of CD8+ T cells in alopecia areata. The repertoire was sequenced with immunoSEQ multiplex PCR; TCRdb's copy has only in-frame clones and lacks some. The top ten hold 0.48% of the sample, which has about 200,000 clones, roughly two fifths seen once. Sequences were derived from CD4+ T cells sorted from blood, sampled at approximately week 34, from a patient treated with tofacitinib. The receptor source for this set is a human donor with alopecia areata. CDR3s include the opening cysteine and the closing phenylalanine or tryptophan. D genes are given only for firm matches. For some rows the clone size is stated as once, few or many, or as a class when expanded; others skip it.

V gene	clone size	D gene	J gene	CDR3 DNA	CDR3 protein
TRBV7-9	few	.	TRBJ2-1	TGTGCCAGCAGCTTATGGGGGGACAATGAGCAGTTCTTC	CASSLWGDNEQFF
TRBV7-9	.	.	TRBJ2-5	TGTGCCAGCAGCTTAATCACAGGGATCGGAGAGACCCAGTACTTC	CASSLITGIGETQYF
TRBV7-8	.	.	TRBJ2-3	TGTGCCAGCAGCAGACACCTAGATACGCAGTATTTT	CASSRHLDTQYF
TRBV7-9	.	TRBD2	TRBJ2-3	TGTGCCAGCAGCTGGCCGACTAGCGGGGGGTCAGATACGCAGTATTTT	CASSWPTSGGSDTQYF
TRBV5-5	few	TRBD1	TRBJ2-7	TGTGCCAGCAGCCCGGACAGGGGGCGTGAGCAGTACTTC	CASSPDRGREQYF
TRBV15	.	.	TRBJ1-1	TGTGCCACCAGCAGAGGATTGAACACTGAAGCTTTCTTT	CATSRGLNTEAFF
TRBV15	.	.	TRBJ2-7	TGTGCCACCAGCAGAGGATACGGTACCTGGGGAGTAGCCTACGAGCAGTACTTC	CATSRGYGTWGVAYEQYF
TRBV4-2	few	.	TRBJ2-3	TGTGCCAGCAGCCGCACAGATACGCAGTATTTT	CASSRTDTQYF
TRBV9	once	.	TRBJ2-7	TGTGCCAGCAGCGTACTGGCGGAATCCTACGAGCAGTACTTC	CASSVLAESYEQYF
TRBV11-2	.	.	TRBJ2-7	TGTGCCAGCAGCGCGACAGTTCCGTTACCCTACGAGCAGTACTTC	CASSATVPLPYEQYF
TRBV29-1	.	.	TRBJ1-1	TGCAGCGTTGGGGGAAGGCACACTGAAGCTTTCTTT	CSVGGRHTEAFF
TRBV29-1	few	TRBD1	TRBJ2-7	TGCAGCGGGGGACAGGGCTACGAGCAGTACTTC	CSGGQGYEQYF
TRBV9	few	TRBD1	TRBJ1-1	TGTGCCAGCACCAATAACAGGGGGGCTGAAGCTTTCTTT	CASTNNRGAEAFF
TRBV14	.	.	TRBJ1-2	TGTGCCAGCAGCCTTGCCGGGACCTATGGCTACACCTTC	CASSLAGTYGYTF
TRBV15	.	TRBD1	TRBJ1-5	TGTGCCACCAGCCGCTTCACAGGGGGCAATCAGCCCCAGCATTTT	CATSRFTGGNQPQHF
TRBV6-5	.	.	TRBJ1-2	TGTGCCAGCAGAGAAACAGGGTATGGGGCGGTAGGCTACACCTTC	CASRETGYGAVGYTF
TRBV5-1	.	.	TRBJ2-5	TGCGCCAGCAGCTTGGGGCAGCAAGAGACCCAGTACTTC	CASSLGQQETQYF
TRBV28	.	TRBD1	TRBJ1-2	TGTGCCAGCGGACAGGCCCTCGTCAACTATGGCTACACCTTC	CASGQALVNYGYTF
TRBV5-4	.	TRBD2	TRBJ2-3	TGTGCCAGCAGCTTTACTAGCGGGGGGCGGGGAGTGGATACGCAGTATTTT	CASSFTSGGRGVDTQYF
TRBV5-1	.	TRBD1	TRBJ2-7	TGCGCCAGCAGCTTGGGGACAGGATACGAGCAGTACTTC	CASSLGTGYEQYF
TRBV14	.	TRBD2	TRBJ2-3	TGTGCCAGCAGCCAAGATCTAGCGGTACCTAACACAGATACGCAGTATTTT	CASSQDLAVPNTDTQYF
TRBV15	few	TRBD2	TRBJ2-5	TGTGCCACCAGCAACGGACTAGCGGGGGTGACCCAGTACTTC	CATSNGLAGVTQYF
TRBV7-2	.	TRBD1	TRBJ2-2	TGTGCCAGCCGAGGACAGGGGCGGAACACCGGGGAGCTGTTTTTT	CASRGQGRNTGELFF
TRBV2	.	.	TRBJ2-1	TGTGCCAGCAGGCTTGGAACTTCTTACAATGAGCAGTTCTTC	CASRLGTSYNEQFF
TRBV25-1	.	.	TRBJ1-2	TGTGCCAGCAGTGAAAAGTTACAGGTTGGCTACACCTTC	CASSEKLQVGYTF
TRBV6-6	.	.	TRBJ2-7	TGTGCCAGCAGTTACCGTCGGGACGGCCCCTACGAGCAGTACTTC	CASSYRRDGPYEQYF
TRBV23-1	few	.	TRBJ1-5	TGCGCCAGCAGTCAAAAAATCCGACCCCATCAGCCCCAGCATTTT	CASSQKIRPHQPQHF
TRBV4-2	.	.	TRBJ1-2	TGTGCCAGCAGCCAAGATCCGGCCAGGACTAACTATGGCTACACCTTC	CASSQDPARTNYGYTF
TRBV5-1	.	.	TRBJ1-1	TGCGCCAGCAGCTTCGCCACAGGAGGGACTGAAGCTTTCTTT	CASSFATGGTEAFF
TRBV28	.	.	TRBJ2-1	TGTGCCAGCAGTCCCCCCCACCTACTCAATGAGCAGTTCTTC	CASSPPHLLNEQFF
TRBV6-5	.	TRBD1	TRBJ1-5	TGTGCCAGCAGCCAGGACAGGGCATTGGGTCAGCCCCAGCATTTT	CASSQDRALGQPQHF
TRBV4-2	.	TRBD2	TRBJ2-3	TGTGCCAGCAGCCAAGAAATAGCGGGGAGCACAGATACGCAGTATTTT	CASSQEIAGSTDTQYF
TRBV7-2	.	TRBD1	TRBJ1-2	TGTGCCAGCGGCGCGGGCGGAGGGGGCCGCTATGGCTACACCTTC	CASGAGGGGRYGYTF
TRBV6-5	.	.	TRBJ1-1	TGTGCCAGCAGTTACCAGGGGTTCGGCAATGAAGCTTTCTTT	CASSYQGFGNEAFF
TRBV30	many	.	TRBJ1-5	TGTGCCTGGAGCCCACCCGGGGGGTCACGTCAGCCCCAGCATTTT	CAWSPPGGSRQPQHF
TRBV5-1	.	.	TRBJ2-5	TGCGCCAGCAGCTGGGGGACTCTCCAAGAGACCCAGTACTTC	CASSWGTLQETQYF
TRBV30	.	.	TRBJ2-5	TGTGCCTGGAGTGTAGGGGTAGGGTCTCAAGAGACCCAGTACTTC	CAWSVGVGSQETQYF
TRBV2	.	.	TRBJ2-1	TGTGCCAGCAGTGCTTCTCGGGACAATGAGCAGTTCTTC	CASSASRDNEQFF
TRBV10-3	.	TRBD1	TRBJ1-1	TGTGCCATCAGCGCAGAACAGGGGCGTACTGAAGCTTTCTTT	CAISAEQGRTEAFF
TRBV7-9	many	.	TRBJ2-7	TGTGCCAGCAGCTTAGTCATGGGGCTTGGCGAGCAGTACTTC	CASSLVMGLGEQYF
TRBV2	.	.	TRBJ1-1	TGTGCCAGCAACCGAGGGACCGGAGGCACTGAAGCTTTCTTT	CASNRGTGGTEAFF
TRBV7-9	.	.	TRBJ2-7	TGTGCCAGCAGCTTAGCGCAAACTACCTACGAGCAGTACTTC	CASSLAQTTYEQYF
TRBV30	.	TRBD2	TRBJ2-3	TGTGCCTGGAGTCCTAGCAGACTAGCGGCGACCGATAAGCGCACAGATACGCAGTATTTT	CAWSPSRLAATDKRTDTQYF
TRBV6-5	.	.	TRBJ2-5	TGTGCCAGCAGCCGGACTGATCAAGAGACCCAGTACTTC	CASSRTDQETQYF
TRBV6-4	.	.	TRBJ1-2	TGTGCCAGCAGGGACGTGTATGGCTACACCTTC	CASRDVYGYTF
TRBV29-1	.	TRBD1	TRBJ1-1	TGCAGCGCTATGGGACAGGGGCGGACTGAAGCTTTCTTT	CSAMGQGRTEAFF
TRBV7-9	few	.	TRBJ1-4	TGTGCCAGCAGCCCCGGGGGACGGTCGGGAGAAAAACTGTTTTTT	CASSPGGRSGEKLFF
TRBV6-4	few	.	TRBJ2-1	TGTGCCAGCAGTGACAGATTCAGGGGGGGCTCCTACAATGAGCAGTTCTTC	CASSDRFRGGSYNEQFF
TRBV20-1	few	.	TRBJ2-1	TGCAGTGCTAGATGGAATGAGCAGTTCTTC	CSARWNEQFF
TRBV9	.	.	TRBJ2-2	TGTGCCAGCAGCCTAGGGGCAACTCGGAACACCGGGGAGCTGTTTTTT	CASSLGATRNTGELFF
TRBV2	few	.	TRBJ2-5	TGTGCCAGCACGCCAGCGCGGGTCGGACAAGAGACCCAGTACTTC	CASTPARVGQETQYF
TRBV6-5	few	.	TRBJ2-7	TGTGCCAGCAGACGGGACGCCTTCTACGAGCAGTACTTC	CASRRDAFYEQYF
TRBV29-1	few	.	TRBJ2-6	TGCAGCGTTGACTCGGGTTCTGGGGCCAACGTCCTGACTTTC	CSVDSGSGANVLTF
TRBV30	once	.	TRBJ2-3	TGTGCCTGGAGTGAGAGGGGAGATACGCAGTATTTT	CAWSERGDTQYF
TRBV7-7	few	.	TRBJ2-2	TGTGCCAGCAGCTTCTCTCAGACCGGGGAGCTGTTTTTT	CASSFSQTGELFF
TRBV7-3	.	TRBD2	TRBJ2-1	TGTGCCAGCAGCCAGACTAGCGGGGGGCTCACCTACAATGAGCAGTTCTTC	CASSQTSGGLTYNEQFF
TRBV30	.	TRBD2	TRBJ2-1	TGTGCCTGGAGTCCCGGACTAGCAAGAGATGAGCAGTTCTTC	CAWSPGLARDEQFF